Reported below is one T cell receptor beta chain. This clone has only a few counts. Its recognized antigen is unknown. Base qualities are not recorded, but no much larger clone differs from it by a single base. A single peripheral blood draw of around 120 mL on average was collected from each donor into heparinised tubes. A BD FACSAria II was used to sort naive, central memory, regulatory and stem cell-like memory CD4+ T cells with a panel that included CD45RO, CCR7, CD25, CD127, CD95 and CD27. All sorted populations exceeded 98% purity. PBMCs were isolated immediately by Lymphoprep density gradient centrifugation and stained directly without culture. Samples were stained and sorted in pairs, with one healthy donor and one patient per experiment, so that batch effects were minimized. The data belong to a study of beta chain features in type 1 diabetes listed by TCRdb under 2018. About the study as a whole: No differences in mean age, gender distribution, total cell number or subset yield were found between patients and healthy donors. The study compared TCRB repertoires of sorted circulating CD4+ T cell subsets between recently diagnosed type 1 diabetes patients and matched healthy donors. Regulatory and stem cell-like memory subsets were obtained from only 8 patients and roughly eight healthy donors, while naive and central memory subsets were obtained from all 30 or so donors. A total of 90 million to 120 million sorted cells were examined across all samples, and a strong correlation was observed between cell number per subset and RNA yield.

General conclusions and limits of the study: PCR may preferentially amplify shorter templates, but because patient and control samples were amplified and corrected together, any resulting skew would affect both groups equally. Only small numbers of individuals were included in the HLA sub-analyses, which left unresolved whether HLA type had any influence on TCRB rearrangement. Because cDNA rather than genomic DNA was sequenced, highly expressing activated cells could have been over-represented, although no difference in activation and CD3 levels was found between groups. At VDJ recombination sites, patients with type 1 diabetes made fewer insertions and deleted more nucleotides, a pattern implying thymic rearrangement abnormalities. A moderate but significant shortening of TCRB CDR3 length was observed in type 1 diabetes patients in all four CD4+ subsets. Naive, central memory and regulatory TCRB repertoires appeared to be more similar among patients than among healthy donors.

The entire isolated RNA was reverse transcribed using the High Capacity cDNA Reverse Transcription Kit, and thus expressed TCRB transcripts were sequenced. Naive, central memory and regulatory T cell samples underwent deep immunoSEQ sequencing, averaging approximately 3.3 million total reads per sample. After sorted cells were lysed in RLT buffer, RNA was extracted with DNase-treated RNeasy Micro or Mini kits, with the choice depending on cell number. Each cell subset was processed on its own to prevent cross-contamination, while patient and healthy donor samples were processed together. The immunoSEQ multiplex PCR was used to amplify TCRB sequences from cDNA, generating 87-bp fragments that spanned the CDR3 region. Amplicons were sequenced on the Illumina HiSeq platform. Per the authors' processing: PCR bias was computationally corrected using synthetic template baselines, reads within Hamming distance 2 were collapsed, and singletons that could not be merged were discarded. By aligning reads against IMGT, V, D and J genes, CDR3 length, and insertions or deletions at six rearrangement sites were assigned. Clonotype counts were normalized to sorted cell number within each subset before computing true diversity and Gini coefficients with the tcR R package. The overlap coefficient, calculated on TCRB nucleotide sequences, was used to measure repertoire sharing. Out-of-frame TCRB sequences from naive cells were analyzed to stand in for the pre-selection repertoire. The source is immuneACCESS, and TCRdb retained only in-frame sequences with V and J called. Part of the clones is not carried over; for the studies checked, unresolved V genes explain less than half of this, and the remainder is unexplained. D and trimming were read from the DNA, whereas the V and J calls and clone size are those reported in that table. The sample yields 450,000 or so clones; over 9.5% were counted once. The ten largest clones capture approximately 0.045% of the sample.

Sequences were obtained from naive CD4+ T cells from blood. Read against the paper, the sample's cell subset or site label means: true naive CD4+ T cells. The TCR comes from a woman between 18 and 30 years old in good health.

The DNA is as follows: TGTGCCAGCAGCAAAACGCCGGCTGCCCTTACGACCCAGTACTTC. Its translation is CASSKTPAALTTQYF. The chain is made from TRBV21-1 and TRBJ2-5. TRBV21-1 is noted as a pseudogene. Including the terminal cysteine and phenylalanine, the CDR3 comprises 15 residues. Just the 45-base CDR3 DNA is kept, in frame starting at base 1.